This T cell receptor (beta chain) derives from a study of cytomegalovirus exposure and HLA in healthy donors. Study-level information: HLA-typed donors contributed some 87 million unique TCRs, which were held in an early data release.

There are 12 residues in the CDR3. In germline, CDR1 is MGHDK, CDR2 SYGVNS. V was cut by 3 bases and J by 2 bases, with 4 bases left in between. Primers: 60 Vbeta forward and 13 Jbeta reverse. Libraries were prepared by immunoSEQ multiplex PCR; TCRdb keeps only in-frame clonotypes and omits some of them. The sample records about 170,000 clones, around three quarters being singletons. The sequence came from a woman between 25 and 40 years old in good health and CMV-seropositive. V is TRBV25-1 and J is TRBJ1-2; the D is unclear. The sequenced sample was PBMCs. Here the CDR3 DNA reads TGTGCCAGCAGTGATAGAAACTATGGCTACACCTTC. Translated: CASSDRNYGYTF.